These 25 T cell receptor beta chains were sequenced from one sample in a study of CD8 T cells in ankylosing spondylitis. For these TCRs, the target antigens are not known. TCRdb reprocessed the 5' RACE reads via MiXCR and lists one record per CDR3 protein. The sample lists about 220,000 distinct CDR3 sequences, more than 5.5% occurring once. Study-wide results and caveats: A motif in TCR beta, a set of about 8 highly homologous variants, appeared characteristic of ankylosing spondylitis blood.

Material: blood, either unsorted or a sorted T cell fraction (not recorded which). The origin of the receptors is a male donor with ankylosing spondylitis.

Concerning this clonotype: This may arise from a read error, as a much more abundant clone is one base away. V is TRBV5-1 and J is TRBJ1-5; 9 nucleotides agree with TRBD1. This CDR3 region has 15 residues. CDR1 is SGHRS and CDR2 is YFSETQ in the germline V gene. The CDR3: CASSWGQGTNQTQHF. DNA of the CDR3: TGCGCCAGCAGCTGGGGACAGGGAACAAATCAGACCCAGCATTTT.

There are many counts of this clonotype. The chain is built from TRBV10-3 and TRBJ2-3; D gene ambiguous. The germline CDR1 and CDR2 sequences are ENHRY and SYGVKD. This CDR3 spans 16 amino acids. Trimming left V 4 bases short and J 4 bases short, with 18 bases between. The CDR3 DNA is TGTGCCATCAGTGCAGACTCACCCTACGGCCCAGATACGCAGTATTTT. Its translation is CAISADSPYGPDTQYF.

In this sample, this clonotype turned up many times. The chain carries TRBV9 and TRBJ2-5; 7 positions agree with TRBD1. Germline V gene lookup returns CDR1 SGDLS and CDR2 YYNGEE. J was trimmed by 1 base and V by 3 bases; bases with no gene match: 6. This CDR3 is built from 15 residues. The CDR3 sequence is CASSGGQRLQETQYF. The CDR3 DNA reads TGTGCCAGCAGCGGGGGACAGCGCCTCCAAGAGACCCAGTACTTC.

This clonotype was recorded at least ten times. This chain joins TRBV29-1 and TRBJ2-7, with TRBD1 matching over 7 bases. The J segment lost 3 bases and the V segment lost 5 bases, leaving 13 bases of the junction unmatched. Germline V lookup: CDR1 SQVTM, CDR2 ANQGSEA. The CDR3 is 15 residues long. CDR3 residues: CSVSVGNRGIYEQYF. CDR3 DNA: TGCAGCGTTAGTGTGGGCAACAGGGGAATCTACGAGCAGTACTTC.

This clonotype has at least ten counts. The genes are TRBV24-1 and TRBJ2-1; D possibly corresponds to TRBD1 (5 bases). The CDR3 has 13 amino acids. Trimming cost V 10 bases and J 9 bases, with 18 bases left between them. CDR1 and CDR2 (germline): KGHDR, SFDVKD. The CDR3 sequence is CATRGGLWGEQFF. The CDR3 DNA sequence: TGTGCCACTAGGGGTGGTCTCTGGGGTGAGCAGTTCTTC.

V and J are TRBV7-9 and TRBJ2-1; 8 bases are a match to TRBD2. The V and J ends lost 0 bases and 7 bases, in that order; junction bases with no gene match: 8. CDR3 length: 16 amino acids. Per germline, CDR1 SEHNR and CDR2 FQNEAQ (reference sequence). The CDR3 sequence: CASSLARRGASNEQFF. As DNA, the CDR3 is TGTGCCAGCAGCTTAGCGAGGCGGGGGGCCTCTAATGAGCAGTTCTTC.

This clonotype was observed many times. The genes are TRBV7-6 and TRBJ2-5, with a possible D match to TRBD1 (5 bases). The CDR3 consists of 14 residues. Trimming took 2 bases from V and 3 from J, leaving 10 bases between them. Germline lookup yields CDR1 SGHVS and CDR2 FNYEAQ. The CDR3: CASSLLVGEETQYF. CDR3 coding DNA: TGTGCCAGCAGCTTATTGGTAGGGGAAGAGACCCAGTACTTC.

This chain connects TRBV2 to TRBJ2-7; maybe TRBD1 (6 bases). Trimming pared 6 bases from V and 1 base from J, leaving 10 bases between. The CDR3 runs to 13 residues. The V gene's germline CDR1 is SNHLY and CDR2 FYNNEI. Here the CDR3 reads CASRTGESYEQYF. Written as DNA, the CDR3 is TGTGCCAGCAGGACAGGAGAGTCCTACGAGCAGTACTTC.

This clonotype was seen more than once but under ten times. CDR3 amino acids: CASSEWGRNTEAFF. CDR3 nucleotides: TGTGCCAGCAGTGAATGGGGGCGGAACACTGAAGCTTTCTTT. This rearrangement joins TRBV6-1 to TRBJ1-1, with a possible D match to TRBD1 (6 bases). The CDR3 consists of 14 residues. Per germline, CDR1 MNHNS and CDR2 SASEGT. Trimming pared 2 bases from V and 1 base from J, leaving 8 bases between.

This clonotype was detected ten times or more. This chain connects TRBV12-3 or TRBV12-4 to TRBJ2-7, with D tentatively TRBD1 (5 bases). This CDR3 has 14 amino acids. V was cut by 5 bases and J by 6 bases, with 17 bases left in between. Here the CDR3 reads CASSPMGPLFEQYF. CDR3 sequence (DNA): TGTGCCAGCAGTCCCATGGGGCCCTTATTCGAGCAGTACTTC.

This clonotype was seen many times. This chain links TRBV5-1 with TRBJ2-1; TRBD2 agrees at 13 bases. Germline lookup yields CDR1 SGHRS and CDR2 YFSETQ. CDR3 length equals 16 residues. The trim removed 1 base at V and 6 bases at J, leaving 4 bases unmatched. CDR3 amino acids: CASSLSGTSGINEQFF. The DNA for the CDR3 is TGCGCCAGCAGCTTGTCCGGGACTAGCGGGATCAATGAGCAGTTCTTC.

This clonotype came up many times. The chain recombines TRBV7-9 with TRBJ2-1; D is unresolved. Trimming removed 1 base at V and 0 bases at J, with 7 bases between. The CDR3 runs to 15 residues. From germline, CDR1 is SEHNR and CDR2 FQNEAQ (reference sequence). The CDR3 DNA reads as TGTGCCAGCAGCTTAGGGACGAGCTCCTACAATGAGCAGTTCTTC. Its translation: CASSLGTSSYNEQFF.

This clonotype was detected ten times or more. The chain links TRBV4-3 to TRBJ2-2, with D perhaps being TRBD1 or TRBD2 (6 bases each). The CDR3 covers 19 residues. The germline V and J ends were trimmed by 0 bases and 2 bases, with 19 bases remaining between them. CDR1 LGHNA and CDR2 YSLEER come from the germline V gene. CDR3: CASSQEIPGGSLNTGELFF. The CDR3 DNA reads TGCGCCAGCAGCCAAGAAATCCCCGGGGGCTCCCTTAACACCGGGGAGCTGTTTTTT.

This clonotype was counted between two and nine times. The chain combines TRBV6-1 with TRBJ1-5; D gene uncertain. The V gene lost 6 bases and the J gene lost 2 bases, with 14 bases spanning the gap. The CDR3 is 15 residues long. Germline V gene data show CDR1 as MNHNS and CDR2 as SASEGT. CDR3 bases: TGTGCCAGCAGCCGGTACCGGGGAGGCAATCAGCCCCAGCATTTT. Translation gives CASSRYRGGNQPQHF.

The chain couples TRBV12-3 or TRBV12-4 to TRBJ2-1, with 7 bases that match TRBD1. The CDR3 runs to 16 residues. Trimming took 5 bases from V and 6 from J; bases not matched to a gene: 13. CDR3 amino acids: CASSPSWGQSTNEQFF. The CDR3 nucleotides are TGTGCCAGCAGTCCTTCTTGGGGACAGAGCACCAATGAGCAGTTCTTC.

With respect to this clonotype: A much bigger clone sits one base away, suggesting this may be a read error. The chain couples TRBV7-9 to TRBJ2-1, with 12 bases fitting TRBD2. The CDR3 runs to 15 residues. CDR1 SEHNR and CDR2 FQNEAQ come from the germline V gene (reference sequence). In DNA form, the CDR3 reads TGTGCCAGCAGCCTGACTAGCGGGAGATACGATGAGCAGCTCTTC. Translated, it gives CASSLTSGRYDEQLF.

This clonotype was picked up many times. The rearrangement joins TRBV7-9 to TRBJ1-3, with D possibly being TRBD1 (5 bases). Germline assignment: CDR1 SEHNR and CDR2 FQNEAQ (reference sequence). Deletions cut 5 bases from V and 0 bases from J, with 14 bases between. This CDR3 contains 16 residues. CDR3 region: CASSHTGRPSGNTIYF. For the CDR3, the DNA is TGTGCCAGCAGCCACACGGGACGGCCCTCTGGAAACACCATATATTTT.

In this sample, this clonotype turned up many times. The V and J genes are TRBV10-3 and TRBJ2-5, with 9 bases aligning to TRBD1. Germline values: CDR1 ENHRY, CDR2 SYGVKD. This CDR3 contains 14 residues. The junction had 3 bases not matched to a gene; V was cut back by 6 bases and J by 1 base. Here the CDR3 DNA reads TGTGCCATCAGAGAGGACAGGGGCCAAGAGACCCAGTACTTC. Translating gives CAIREDRGQETQYF.

This clonotype was seen more than once but under ten times. The genes are TRBV20-1 and TRBJ2-7; 8 nucleotides align to TRBD2. Germline values: CDR1 DFQATT, CDR2 SNEGSKA (reference sequence). The V and J ends lost 7 bases and 2 bases, in that order; junction bases with no gene match: 4. The CDR3 covers 12 residues. The CDR3 DNA sequence: TGCAGTGTGGATAGCGGGACCTACGAGCAGTACTTC. It codes for CSVDSGTYEQYF.

This clonotype was recorded many times. The chain is built from TRBV6-1 and TRBJ1-3; D gene uncertain. The CDR3 has 14 amino acids. The V and J ends lost 2 bases and 0 bases respectively, with 5 bases between them. CDR1 is MNHNS, CDR2 SASEGT, per germline. The CDR3 sequence is CASSESTSGNTIYF. CDR3 nucleotides: TGTGCCAGCAGTGAATCGACCTCTGGAAACACCATATATTTT.

The chain links TRBV29-1 to TRBJ1-4, with TRBD1 identical over 10 bases. Trimming cost V 7 bases and J 8 bases; bases outside gene matches: 4. The CDR3 extends over 12 amino acids. Per the germline V gene, CDR1 is SQVTM and CDR2 is ANQGSEA. In nucleotides, the CDR3 is TGCAGCGCTCGGACAGGGGGAGAAAAACTGTTTTTT. The encoded protein is CSARTGGEKLFF. The full variable domain, in which reference TRBV29-1 and TRBJ1-4 provide the parts outside the CDR3, is SAVISQKPSRDICQRGTSLTIQCQVDSQVTMMFWYRQQPGQSLTLIATANQGSEATYESGFVIDKFPISRPNLTFSTLTVSNMSPEDSSIYLCSARTGGEKLFFGSGTQLSVL.

The V call is TRBV12-3 or TRBV12-4, the J call TRBJ1-5; maybe TRBD1 (5 bases). Trimming stripped 6 bases from V and 0 bases from J, with 12 bases between. CDR3 size: 15 residues. In nucleotides, the CDR3 is TGTGCCAGCAGACGCGGACACAATAGCAATCAGCCCCAGCATTTT. It encodes CASRRGHNSNQPQHF.

This clonotype showed up just a few times. The chain carries TRBV9 and TRBJ2-7, with D possibly called TRBD1 or TRBD2 (5 bases each). The CDR3 spans 14 residues. Trimming removed 4 bases at V and 3 bases at J, with 14 bases between. CDR1 is SGDLS, CDR2 YYNGEE, per germline. The CDR3, as DNA: TGTGCCAGCAGCCCTTGGGACGTAGACTACGAGCAGTACTTC. This encodes CASSPWDVDYEQYF.

This clonotype was found many times. The chain joins TRBV6-2 or TRBV6-3 to TRBJ2-5, with 10 bases that match TRBD2. Per the germline V gene, CDR1 is MNHEY and CDR2 is SVGEGT. The CDR3 is made up of 14 amino acids. The trim removed 7 bases at V and 5 bases at J, leaving 7 bases unmatched. The CDR3 here is CASKLAGEMETQYF. The DNA of the CDR3 is TGTGCCAGCAAGCTAGCGGGAGAGATGGAGACCCAGTACTTC.

This clonotype occurred many times. The chain is built from TRBV10-3 and TRBJ1-1; a possible D gene is TRBD1 (5 bases). Germline V lookup: CDR1 ENHRY, CDR2 SYGVKD. This CDR3 comprises 15 residues. V lost 0 bases to trimming and J lost 2 bases, with 10 bases between them. The CDR3 region has the DNA TGTGCCATCAGTGAGTCGGGGGTGGCCAACACTGAAGCTTTCTTT. This gives the protein CAISESGVANTEAFF.